These 14 T cell receptor beta chains were sequenced from one sample in a study of T cells in Graves' hyperthyroidism and ophthalmopathy. Amplified TCR beta CDR3 regions derived from RNA transcripts. The TCR CDR3 was amplified in a first-round RT-PCR using the HTBI primer set. TCRdb re-derived calls from the multiplex PCR reads in MiXCR, one entry per CDR3 protein. The data show more than 500,000 distinct CDR3 sequences, roughly 14% seen once. What was sequenced was blood. These receptors all come from a woman in her forties with Graves' ophthalmopathy.

This chain uses TRBV12-3 or TRBV12-4 with TRBJ2-7, with D tentatively TRBD1 (7 bases). V was pared by 5 bases and J by 2 bases, with 16 bases between. The CDR3 covers 15 residues. The CDR3 loop is CASSLAGGLTYEQYF. The CDR3 DNA sequence: TGTGCCAGCAGTCTCGCAGGGGGGCTCACCTACGAGCAGTACTTC.

This clonotype was detected many times. The rearrangement uses TRBV12-3 or TRBV12-4 and TRBJ2-5, with D possibly called TRBD1 or TRBD2 (5 bases each). V was clipped by 3 bases and J by 7 bases, with 12 bases between them. The length of the CDR3 is 13 residues. The CDR3 DNA sequence: TGTGCCAGCAGTTTCGGGACGGTCGGGACCCAGTACTTC. Translated: CASSFGTVGTQYF.

This clonotype was recorded many times. The J gene is TRBJ2-7, the V gene TRBV12-3 or TRBV12-4; D is possibly TRBD1 (5 bases). This CDR3 region has 13 residues. The V end lost 6 bases, the J end lost 3 bases, and 12 bases lay between the germline ends. CDR3 amino acids: CASRFRQSYEQYF. CDR3 nucleotide sequence: TGTGCCAGCAGGTTTCGACAGAGCTACGAGCAGTACTTC.

The chain combines TRBV20-1 with TRBJ2-7, with 9 bases lining up with TRBD2. J lost 4 bases, V lost 0 bases, and 7 bases had no gene match. CDR3 length: 15 residues. In germline, CDR1 is DFQATT, CDR2 SNEGSKA (reference sequence). The CDR3 nucleotides are TGCAGTGCTAGAGATCTGGCGGGAGGGCTTTACGAGCAGTACTTC. Translation: CSARDLAGGLYEQYF.

The chain couples TRBV19 to TRBJ1-5, with 7 bases that match TRBD1. The CDR3 length is 14 residues. V shed 3 bases and J 7 bases; nucleotides not matched to a gene: 6. The germline V gene has CDR1 LNHDA and CDR2 SQIVND (reference sequence). In DNA form, the CDR3 reads TGTGCCAGTAGTATGGACAGGCGCGGGCAGCCCCAGCATTTT. This encodes CASSMDRRGQPQHF.

This clonotype was found a few times. The chain combines TRBV7-9 with TRBJ2-7; possibly TRBD1 or TRBD2 for D (5 bases each). The CDR3 sequence is 14 residues long. The germline V and J ends were trimmed by 2 bases and 5 bases, with 13 bases remaining between them. Germline CDR1 reads SEHNR; CDR2 reads FQNEAQ (reference sequence). The DNA for the CDR3 is TGTGCCAGCAGCTTATTATCAGGGAGCAACGAGCAGTACTTC. This gives the protein CASSLLSGSNEQYF.

This clonotype has a count of ten or more. V and J are TRBV28 and TRBJ2-2, with 9 bases matching TRBD1. Germline-derived CDR1 and CDR2 are MDHEN and SYDVKM. Germline trimming cut 1 base from V and 5 bases from J; bases unmatched to any gene: 8. CDR3 length: 17 amino acids. CDR3 bases: TGTGCCAGCAGTTTATCAACAGGGGGCGCTGGGACCGGGGAGCTGTTTTTT. This sequence encodes CASSLSTGGAGTGELFF.

J is TRBJ1-2 and V is TRBV10-3, with 11 bases fitting TRBD1. In germline, CDR1 is ENHRY, CDR2 SYGVKD. Germline trimming cut 7 bases from V and 3 bases from J; bases unmatched to any gene: 4. This CDR3 is built from 14 residues. CDR3 region: CAINGQGAYYGYTF. CDR3 nucleotides: TGTGCCATCAATGGACAGGGGGCCTACTATGGCTACACCTTC.

This clonotype was seen a few times. V and J are TRBV4-3 and TRBJ1-1, with 7 bases aligning to TRBD1. The CDR3 contains 16 residues. V lost 0 bases and J lost 5; bases outside the gene matches: 9. The V gene's germline CDR1 is LGHNA and CDR2 YSLEER. This CDR3 reads CASSQDRHRGGTEAFF. In DNA, the CDR3 is TGCGCCAGCAGCCAAGATCGACACAGGGGTGGGACTGAAGCTTTCTTT.

The chain links TRBV7-9 to TRBJ2-5, with unresolved D. The CDR3 sequence is 14 residues long. The germline V gene has CDR1 SEHNR and CDR2 FQNEAQ (reference sequence). Trimming cost V 6 bases and J 2 bases, with 13 bases left between them. This CDR3 reads CASSYVPQQETQYF. CDR3 coding DNA: TGTGCCAGCAGTTATGTACCTCAACAAGAGACCCAGTACTTC.

The chain carries TRBV11-1 and TRBJ2-6, with D perhaps matching TRBD1 (5 bases). CDR1 and CDR2 from the germline V gene are SGHAT and FQDESV (reference sequence). V gave up 5 bases and J gave up 0 bases, with 14 bases separating them. This CDR3 comprises 17 residues. The CDR3 here is CASSPSTAFSGANVLTF. The CDR3, as DNA: TGTGCCAGCAGCCCCTCGACAGCCTTCTCTGGGGCCAACGTCCTGACTTTC.

This clonotype was counted many times. The chain couples TRBV4-3 to TRBJ2-7; tentatively, D is TRBD1 or TRBD2 (5 bases each). The CDR3 is 15 residues long. Trimming shortened V by 3 bases and J by 4 bases, and 16 bases separated the two germline ends. Germline V gives CDR1 LGHNA, CDR2 YSLEER. CDR3 sequence (DNA): TGCGCCAGCAGCCAGGGACCCGACCCCTCATACGAGCAGTACTTC. It yields the protein CASSQGPDPSYEQYF.

V usage is TRBV18 and J usage is TRBJ2-7; TRBD1 is a possible D gene (6 bases). V shed 0 bases and J shed 1 base, with 16 bases lying between them. Germline CDR1 reads KGHSH; CDR2 reads LQKENI. The CDR3 consists of 17 residues. The CDR3 coding sequence is TGTGCCAGCTCACCACCCAGGGGAATAGCTAAGTCCTACGAGCAGTACTTC. Amino acid sequence: CASSPPRGIAKSYEQYF.

This clonotype was counted at least ten times. The chain couples TRBV7-8 to TRBJ2-7, with 9 bases aligning to TRBD2. The CDR3 has 15 amino acids. Germline trimming cut 5 bases from V and 3 bases from J; bases unmatched to any gene: 8. Germline values: CDR1 SGHVS, CDR2 FQNEAQ. This CDR3 reads CASSKPSGTNYEQYF. CDR3 coding DNA: TGTGCCAGCAGCAAGCCTAGCGGGACCAACTACGAGCAGTACTTC.